The entry below gives a single T cell receptor beta chain sequence along with its context. Its cognate antigen is unknown. These data belong to a study of vaccination and CD4 T cells after COVID-19. Overall study findings and caveats: Reactive clone data from convalescent patients indicated a median of about 86% appearing only post-vaccination.

The Oncomine TCR Beta short-read assay sequenced DNA from cultured CD4+ T cells. TCRdb re-called the PCR reads with MiXCR, one entry per CDR3 protein. Among approximately 8,500 distinct CDR3 sequences, around three fifths were seen once, and the ten largest hold 12%. As to treatment: roughly ten-day PBMC culture with coronavirus spike peptide pools or control peptides (ViraFEST assay). During the years 2011-2018, before the COVID-19 pandemic, the unexposed donor's CD4+ T cells were collected. V lost 5 bases to trimming and J lost 7 bases, with 18 bases between them. This CDR3 is 15 amino acids long. The germline V gene encodes CDR1 MDHEN and CDR2 SYDVKM.

V is TRBV28 and J is TRBJ2-1; a weak D match, TRBD1 (6 bases). This TCR was sampled from a human donor in good health. The sequenced sample was CD4+ T cells from blood, cultured in vitro. CDR3 nucleotide sequence: TGTGCCAGCAGTCCTACTTGGGGGCCTTTGAATGAGCAGTTCTTC. It yields the protein CASSPTWGPLNEQFF.